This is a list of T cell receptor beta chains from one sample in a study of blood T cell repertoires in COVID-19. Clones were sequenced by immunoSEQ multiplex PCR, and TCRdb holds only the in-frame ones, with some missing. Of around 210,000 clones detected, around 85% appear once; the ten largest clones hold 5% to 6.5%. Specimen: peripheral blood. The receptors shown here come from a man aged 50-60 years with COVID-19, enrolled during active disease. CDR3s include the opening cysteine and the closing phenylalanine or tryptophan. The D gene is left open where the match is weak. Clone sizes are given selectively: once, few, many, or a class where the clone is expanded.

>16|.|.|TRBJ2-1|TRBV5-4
CASSREGRSSYNEQFF
TGTGCCAGCAGCCGGGAAGGGAGGAGCTCCTACAATGAGCAGTTCTTC
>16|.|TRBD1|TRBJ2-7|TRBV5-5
CASSSSPGTGGYEQYF
TGTGCCAGCAGCTCATCTCCAGGGACAGGGGGCTACGAGCAGTACTTC
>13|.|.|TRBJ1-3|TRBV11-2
CASSPTAGNTIYF
TGTGCCAGCAGCCCTACAGCTGGAAACACCATATATTTT
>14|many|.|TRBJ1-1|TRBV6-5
CASSQQSMNTEAFF
TGTGCCAGCAGTCAACAGAGCATGAACACTGAAGCTTTCTTT
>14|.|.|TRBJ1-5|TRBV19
CASSIERIAGPQHF
TGTGCCAGTAGTATAGAGCGAATAGCGGGCCCCCAGCATTTT
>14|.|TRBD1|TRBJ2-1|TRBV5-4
CASSHRGSYNEQFF
TGTGCCAGCAGCCACAGGGGTAGCTACAATGAGCAGTTCTTC
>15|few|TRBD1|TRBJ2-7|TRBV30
CAWSTPGTGFYEQYF
TGTGCCTGGAGTACCCCCGGGACAGGGTTCTACGAGCAGTACTTC
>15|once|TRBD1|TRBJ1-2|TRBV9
CASSVGPGGIYGYTF
TGTGCCAGCAGCGTAGGCCCAGGGGGCATCTATGGCTACACCTTC
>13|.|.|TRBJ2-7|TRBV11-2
CASSPPGHYEQYF
TGTGCCAGCAGCCCCCCAGGTCACTACGAGCAGTACTTC
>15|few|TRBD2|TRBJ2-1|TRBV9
CASSGGTSGHNEQFF
TGTGCCAGCAGCGGAGGGACTAGCGGCCACAATGAGCAGTTCTTC
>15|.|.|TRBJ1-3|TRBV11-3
CASSSQGSSGNTIYF
TGTGCCAGCAGCTCGCAGGGGAGCTCTGGAAACACCATATATTTT
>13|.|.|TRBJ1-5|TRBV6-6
CASSSGSYQPQHF
TGTGCCAGCAGCTCCGGGTCGTATCAGCCCCAGCATTTT
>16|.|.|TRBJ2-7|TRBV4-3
CASSQGRWLGEDEQYF
TGCGCCAGCAGCCAAGGAAGGTGGCTAGGGGAGGACGAGCAGTACTTC
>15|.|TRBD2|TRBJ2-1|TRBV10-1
CASSESGGGIYEQFF
TGCGCCAGCAGTGAGTCTGGCGGGGGGATCTATGAGCAGTTCTTC
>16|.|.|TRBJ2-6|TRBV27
CASSRTPSSGANVLTF
TGTGCCAGCAGTAGGACACCGAGCTCTGGGGCCAACGTCCTGACTTTC
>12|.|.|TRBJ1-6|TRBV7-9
CASSTADSPLHF
TGTGCCAGCAGCACCGCAGATTCACCCCTCCACTTT
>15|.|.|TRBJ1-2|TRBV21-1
CASSKVEGAMSGYTF
TGTGCCAGCAGCAAAGTTGAGGGAGCTATGTCCGGCTACACCTTC
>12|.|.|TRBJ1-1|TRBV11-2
CASSWQGSEAFF
TGTGCCAGCAGCTGGCAGGGGTCTGAAGCTTTCTTT
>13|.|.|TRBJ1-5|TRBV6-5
CASGTGLNQPQHF
TGTGCCAGCGGGACGGGACTTAATCAGCCCCAGCATTTT
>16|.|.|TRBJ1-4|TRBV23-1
CASSQPITATNEKLFF
TGCGCCAGCAGTCAACCTATAACCGCAACTAATGAAAAACTGTTTTTT
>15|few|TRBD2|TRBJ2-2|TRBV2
CAGSTSGGGGGELFF
TGTGCCGGCTCGACTAGCGGGGGGGGCGGCGGGGAGCTGTTTTTT
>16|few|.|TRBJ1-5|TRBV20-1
CSASAYGSAGNQPQHF
TGCAGTGCTAGTGCGTATGGATCCGCAGGAAATCAGCCCCAGCATTTT
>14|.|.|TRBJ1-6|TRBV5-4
CASSLDSRNSPLHF
TGTGCCAGCAGCTTAGACAGCCGTAATTCACCCCTCCACTTT
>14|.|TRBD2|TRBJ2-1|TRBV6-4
CASSDGGAYNEQFF
TGTGCCAGCAGTGACGGGGGGGCCTACAATGAGCAGTTCTTC
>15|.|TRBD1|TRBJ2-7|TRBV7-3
CASSLGQGRSYEQYF
TGTGCCAGCAGCTTAGGACAGGGGCGCTCCTACGAGCAGTACTTC
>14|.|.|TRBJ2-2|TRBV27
CASTQVSRSGELFF
TGTGCCAGCACACAGGTCAGCAGGTCCGGGGAGCTGTTTTTT
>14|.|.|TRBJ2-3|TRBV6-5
CASSYSWQTDTQYF
TGTGCCAGCAGTTACTCGTGGCAGACAGATACGCAGTATTTT
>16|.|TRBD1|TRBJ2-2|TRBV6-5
CASSYSGTGGYGELFF
TGTGCCAGCAGTTACTCCGGGACAGGGGGGTACGGGGAGCTGTTTTTT
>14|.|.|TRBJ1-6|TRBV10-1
CASSARDKNSPLHF
TGCGCCAGCAGTGCCCGAGACAAGAATTCACCCCTCCACTTT
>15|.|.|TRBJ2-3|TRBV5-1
CASRLPGLSLDTQYF
TGCGCCAGCAGACTCCCGGGACTTAGCTTAGATACGCAGTATTTT
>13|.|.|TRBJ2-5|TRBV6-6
CASCPWAGETQYF
TGTGCCAGTTGCCCCTGGGCGGGAGAGACCCAGTACTTC
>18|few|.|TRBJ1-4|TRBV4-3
CASSQDRGTGTTNEKLFF
TGCGCCAGCAGCCAAGATCGGGGTACGGGAACAACTAATGAAAAACTGTTTTTT
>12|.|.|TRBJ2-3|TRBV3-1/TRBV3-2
CASGRGGDTQYF
TGTGCCAGCGGCAGGGGAGGGGATACGCAGTATTTT
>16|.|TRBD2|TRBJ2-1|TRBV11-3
CASSLGTSGGEDEQFF
TGTGCCAGCAGCTTAGGGACTAGCGGGGGGGAGGATGAGCAGTTCTTC
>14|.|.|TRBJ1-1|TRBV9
CASSANRVAAEAFF
TGTGCCAGCAGCGCGAACAGGGTTGCCGCTGAAGCTTTCTTT
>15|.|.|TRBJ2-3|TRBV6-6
CASTPWAPGTDTQYF
TGTGCCAGCACCCCATGGGCTCCAGGGACAGATACGCAGTATTTT
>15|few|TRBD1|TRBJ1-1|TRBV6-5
CASSYRQGVNTEAFF
TGTGCCAGCAGTTACCGACAGGGAGTGAACACTGAAGCTTTCTTT
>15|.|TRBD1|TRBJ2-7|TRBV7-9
CASSSQSTGPLEQYF
TGTGCCAGCAGCTCTCAATCGACAGGGCCACTCGAGCAGTACTTC
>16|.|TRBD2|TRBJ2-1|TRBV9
CASRPPGAGGYNEQFF
TGTGCCAGCAGGCCCCCTGGCGCGGGGGGCTACAATGAGCAGTTCTTC
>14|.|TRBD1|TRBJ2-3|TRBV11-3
CASSGTGGSETQYF
TGTGCCAGCAGCGGGACAGGGGGCAGTGAGACGCAGTATTTT
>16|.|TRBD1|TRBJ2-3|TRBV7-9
CASSLGTGGSTDTQYF
TGTGCCAGCAGCTTAGGAACAGGGGGGAGCACAGATACGCAGTATTTT
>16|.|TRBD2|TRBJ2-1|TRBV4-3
CASSHPGLAGGNEQFF
TGCGCCAGCAGCCACCCGGGACTAGCGGGGGGTAATGAGCAGTTCTTC
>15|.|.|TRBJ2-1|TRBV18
CASSPPQRPYNEQFF
TGTGCCAGCTCACCACCCCAGCGGCCATACAATGAGCAGTTCTTC
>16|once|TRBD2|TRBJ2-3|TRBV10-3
CAISERTSGASDTQYF
TGTGCCATCAGTGAGAGGACTAGCGGAGCCTCAGATACGCAGTATTTT
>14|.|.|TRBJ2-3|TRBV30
CAWSVGQNTDTQYF
TGTGCCTGGAGTGTAGGACAGAACACAGATACGCAGTATTTT